These 24 T cell receptor beta chains were all obtained from the same sample, sequenced in a study of blood T cell repertoires in COVID-19. Measured with immunoSEQ multiplex PCR; TCRdb has only the in-frame clones, and not every one. The repertoire consists of approximately 300,000 clones, with 70% to 85% occurring once and the leading ten covering 0.85% to 0.9%. The sequenced sample consisted of peripheral blood. These receptors came from a human donor with COVID-19, enrolled during active disease. The donor label of this sample is uncertain.

The chain carries TRBV5-1 and TRBJ1-4; 9 bases are a match to TRBD1. Looked up from germline, CDR1 is SGHRS and CDR2 is YFSETQ. With V trimmed by 1 base and J by 6 bases, 7 bases remained unmatched. CDR3 length equals 16 residues. CDR3 DNA sequence: TGCGCCAGCAGCTTGCTACGGACAGGGGAAGATGAAAAACTGTTTTTT. As protein: CASSLLRTGEDEKLFF.

V usage is TRBV2 and J usage is TRBJ2-1; 11 bases are shared with TRBD2. Trimming removed 7 bases from V and 6 bases from J; junction bases left unmatched: 5. The CDR3 covers 14 residues. Per germline, CDR1 SNHLY and CDR2 FYNNEI. The chain's CDR3 is CASIRSGRGNEQFF. CDR3 DNA sequence: TGTGCCAGCATTCGTAGCGGGAGGGGCAATGAGCAGTTCTTC.

The CDR3 protein is CASSIVFSGYNTEAFF. In nucleotides, the CDR3 is TGTGCCAGTAGTATAGTTTTTAGCGGATATAACACTGAAGCTTTCTTT. The J gene is TRBJ1-1, the V gene TRBV19; D not certain. The CDR3 sequence is 16 residues long. CDR1 is LNHDA and CDR2 is SQIVND in the germline V gene (reference sequence). Trimming removed 1 base from V and 2 bases from J, with 14 bases in between.

J is TRBJ2-1 and V is TRBV27, with 10 positions matching TRBD2. This CDR3 has 15 residues. Germline V gene lookup returns CDR1 MNHEY and CDR2 SMNVEV (reference sequence). The J segment lost 9 bases and the V segment lost 2 bases, leaving 7 bases of the junction unmatched. CDR3 coding DNA: TGTGCCAGCAGTTTACTAGCGGGAGTGACGGTTGAGCAGTTCTTC. This codes for CASSLLAGVTVEQFF.

The chain carries TRBV16 and TRBJ1-2; TRBD1 matches 7 bases. This CDR3 spans 15 amino acids. The V gene's germline CDR1 is KGHSY and CDR2 FQNENV. The junction had 7 bases not matched to a gene; V was cut back by 0 bases and J by 6 bases. The CDR3 loop reads CASSQSSAGGNGYTF. The DNA for the CDR3 is TGTGCCAGCAGCCAATCCTCAGCAGGGGGAAATGGCTACACCTTC.

The chain uses TRBV5-5 and TRBJ1-1; no reliable D call. Trimming took 0 bases from V and 5 from J, leaving 11 bases between them. The CDR3 consists of 14 residues. Germline loops: CDR1 SGHKS, CDR2 YYEKEE (reference sequence). Here the CDR3 DNA reads TGTGCCAGCAGCTTGGCCCCAGGAAGAACTGAAGCTTTCTTT. Translating it yields CASSLAPGRTEAFF. The full variable domain, completed using reference TRBV5-5 and TRBJ1-1, is DAGVTQSPTHLIKTRGQQVTLRCSPISGHKSVSWYQQVLGQGPQFIFQYYEKEERGRGNFPDRFSARQFPNYSSELNVNALLLGDSALYLCASSLAPGRTEAFFGQGTRLTVV.

V usage is TRBV29-1 and J usage is TRBJ1-2; TRBD1 matches at 10 bases. This CDR3 is 13 amino acids long. CDR1 and CDR2 (germline): SQVTM, ANQGSEA. Germline trimming cut 8 bases from V and 2 bases from J; bases unmatched to any gene: 5. DNA of the CDR3: TGCAGCATCCGGGACAGGGGCAACTATGGCTACACCTTC. Translation: CSIRDRGNYGYTF.

The V and J genes are TRBV9 and TRBJ1-3; D is possibly TRBD1 (6 bases). V gave up 2 bases and J gave up 4 bases, with 13 bases separating them. This CDR3 spans 15 amino acids. The germline CDR1 and CDR2 sequences are SGDLS and YYNGEE. CDR3 in DNA: TGTGCCAGCAGCGTCAGGGGCGCCTACGGAAACACCATATATTTT. This sequence encodes CASSVRGAYGNTIYF.

CDR3 DNA sequence: TGTGCCAGTAGTACCGGCCGGGACAGGGTCGTTTATGGCTACACCTTC. This gives the protein CASSTGRDRVVYGYTF. V and J are TRBV19 and TRBJ1-2; 9 positions agree with TRBD1. Germline V gene lookup returns CDR1 LNHDA and CDR2 SQIVND (reference sequence). The CDR3 is made up of 16 amino acids. With 4 bases clipped from V and 5 bases from J, the junction kept 11 bases outside the gene matches.

This chain joins TRBV5-4 and TRBJ1-2; TRBD1 is a possible D gene (5 bases). Deletions cut 5 bases from V and 3 bases from J, with 11 bases between. Germline V CDR1 and CDR2: SGHNT, YYREEE (reference sequence). The CDR3 contains 13 residues. In DNA, the CDR3 is TGTGCCAGCAGTCCGGCGGGGGACTATGGCTACACCTTC. Protein: CASSPAGDYGYTF.

The CDR3 DNA sequence: TGTGCCAGCAGCCCACGGCCGGACTACCTCTACGAGCAGTACTTC. It translates to CASSPRPDYLYEQYF. The chain joins TRBV9 to TRBJ2-7, with D tentatively TRBD2 (6 bases). The CDR3 loop spans 15 amino acids. Deletions cut 4 bases from V and 3 bases from J, with 17 bases between. Germline loops: CDR1 SGDLS, CDR2 YYNGEE.

This chain joins TRBV19 and TRBJ1-1; 9 bases map to TRBD1. CDR1 LNHDA and CDR2 SQIVND come from the germline V gene (reference sequence). The CDR3 sequence is 16 residues long. With 5 bases clipped from V and 1 base from J, the junction kept 8 bases outside the gene matches. CDR3 nucleotide sequence: TGTGCCAGTAGTTTACAGGGGGCATTGAGGAACACTGAAGCTTTCTTT. This sequence encodes CASSLQGALRNTEAFF.

The chain employs TRBV7-2 and TRBJ1-2; perhaps TRBD1 as D (6 bases). CDR3 length equals 17 residues. The germline V gene has CDR1 SGHTA and CDR2 FQGNSA. The germline V and J ends were trimmed by 5 bases and 8 bases, with 27 bases remaining between them. The DNA of the CDR3 is TGTGCCAGCAGCCTCCTGAGAGGCGTGCAGGGGAGTCGAGGCTACACCTTC. It specifies CASSLLRGVQGSRGYTF.

This clone was recorded only once. The J gene is TRBJ2-1, the V gene TRBV19, with TRBD2 matching 7 bases. The V gene end was trimmed by 5 bases and the J gene end by 10 bases; junction bases not matched to a gene: 11. The CDR3 is 14 residues long. In germline, CDR1 is LNHDA, CDR2 SQIVND (reference sequence). The chain's CDR3 is CASSPAGIRGEQFF. The CDR3 bases are TGTGCCAGTAGTCCAGCGGGAATCCGCGGGGAGCAGTTCTTC.

The rearrangement uses TRBV19 and TRBJ1-6; 12 bases map to TRBD1. After removal of 6 bases from V and 7 bases from J, the junction contained 4 bases not matched to a gene. The CDR3 totals 15 residues. From germline, CDR1 is LNHDA and CDR2 SQIVND (reference sequence). CDR3 sequence (DNA): TGTGCCAGTAGACGGGGACAGGGGGCGAATTCACCCCTCCACTTT. Protein product: CASRRGQGANSPLHF. The variable domain in full, with the rest retrieved from reference TRBV19 and TRBJ1-6, is DGGITQSPKYLFRKEGQNVTLSCEQNLNHDAMYWYRQDPGQGLRLIYYSQIVNDFQKGDIAEGYSVSREKKESFPLTVTSAQKNPTAFYLCASRRGQGANSPLHFGNGTRLTVT.

This chain joins TRBV29-1 and TRBJ1-1; D not resolved. The V gene lost 6 bases and the J gene lost 1 base, with 12 bases spanning the gap. The CDR3 runs to 13 residues. Germline V CDR1 and CDR2: SQVTM, ANQGSEA. CDR3 DNA: TGCAGCGTACCCCAGGTGGCGAACACTGAAGCTTTCTTT. Translating gives CSVPQVANTEAFF.

The genes are TRBV12-3 or TRBV12-4 and TRBJ1-2; no clear D. CDR3 length: 13 residues. V lost 3 bases, J lost 8 bases, and 13 bases lay in between. CDR3 region: CASSFRRAGGYTF. The CDR3, as DNA: TGTGCCAGCAGTTTTCGGAGGGCGGGAGGCTACACCTTC.

The chain combines TRBV18 with TRBJ2-2; 12 bases align to TRBD2. The CDR3 totals 18 residues. Losses at the gene ends were 4 bases for V and 5 bases for J; bases not matched to a gene: 11. Per the germline V gene, CDR1 is KGHSH and CDR2 is LQKENI. The CDR3 DNA is TGTGCCAGCTCACTTCGAGAGACTAGCGGGAGTGATACCGGGGAGCTGTTTTTT. Protein sequence: CASSLRETSGSDTGELFF.

In DNA form, the CDR3 reads TGCGCCAGCAGCTCGGGACAGTGGAATTGGCTAAGGCAGTTCTTC. Protein sequence: CASSSGQWNWLRQFF. The rearrangement uses TRBV5-1 and TRBJ2-1; 7 nucleotides align to TRBD1. The length of the CDR3 is 15 residues. Trimming took 3 bases from V and 12 from J; bases not matched to a gene: 15. Germline-derived CDR1 and CDR2 are SGHRS and YFSETQ.

The V call is TRBV5-1, the J call TRBJ1-3, with 8 positions matching TRBD1. Germline loops: CDR1 SGHRS, CDR2 YFSETQ. Germline trimming cut 2 bases from V and 4 bases from J; bases unmatched to any gene: 11. The CDR3 consists of 17 residues. CDR3 sequence reads: CASSFGTGRSGGNTIYF. The CDR3 DNA is TGCGCCAGCAGCTTCGGGACAGGCCGATCAGGGGGAAACACCATATATTTT.

The rearrangement joins TRBV2 to TRBJ1-3; 7 bases are shared with TRBD1. Trimming removed 4 bases from V and 7 bases from J; junction bases left unmatched: 4. Germline loops: CDR1 SNHLY, CDR2 FYNNEI. The CDR3 runs to 13 residues. The CDR3 nucleotides read TGTGCCAGCAGTGCGAGGGGACAGAACACCATATATTTT. This sequence encodes CASSARGQNTIYF.

This chain joins TRBV11-2 and TRBJ1-2; 8 positions agree with TRBD1. The trim removed 5 bases at V and 0 bases at J, leaving 2 bases unmatched. This CDR3 comprises 14 residues. Germline lookup yields CDR1 SGHAT and CDR2 FQNNGV. This CDR3 is CASSPDRANYGYTF. In DNA, the CDR3 is TGTGCCAGCAGCCCGGACAGGGCTAACTATGGCTACACCTTC.

The chain uses TRBV20-1 and TRBJ1-3, with 7 bases aligning to TRBD1. The CDR3 covers 14 residues. Germline V CDR1 and CDR2: DFQATT, SNEGSKA (reference sequence). V trimming: 3 bases; J trimming: 2 bases; junction bases outside the gene matches: 4. CDR3: CSASEGAAGNTIYF. The CDR3 DNA reads TGCAGTGCTAGTGAGGGGGCAGCTGGAAACACCATATATTTT.

V gene TRBV7-3 combines with J gene TRBJ2-1; 14 bases fit TRBD2. This CDR3 is 18 amino acids long. Unmatched junction bases numbered 5, after V lost 3 bases and J lost 1 base. Germline CDR1 and CDR2: SGHTA and FQGTGA. The CDR3 loop is CASSFRLAGGPSYNEQFF. The CDR3 bases are TGTGCCAGCAGCTTCAGACTAGCGGGAGGGCCATCCTACAATGAGCAGTTCTTC.